This TCR beta chain originates from a study of T cells after yellow fever vaccination. Study at large: Each low-cell-number fraction was prepared by means of SMART-Seq v4 Ultra Low Input.

Each CDR3 protein gets one entry after TCRdb re-called the 5' RACE reads with MiXCR. This sample has approximately 340,000 distinct CDR3 sequences, with roughly 9.4% found just once. Trimming stripped 2 bases from V and 0 bases from J, with 8 bases between. The CDR3 totals 15 residues. Germline assignment: CDR1 MNHEY and CDR2 SVGEGT. Study-wide points: Clonotypes found in both CD4 and CD8 compartments made up a small share. From the bulk population, abundant clonotypes could contaminate and appear within FACS-sorted repertoires. Most primary-vaccination clones reappeared after the booster (just under 98% CD4, about 87% CD8).

Comments on this clonotype: Its antigen is as yet unknown.

Sequenced material: PBMCs, taken on the day of the first yellow fever vaccination. The clonotype originates from a man between 18 and 35 years old who received the YFV17D yellow fever vaccine. This rearrangement joins TRBV6-2 or TRBV6-3 to TRBJ1-5; no definite D call. CDR3: CASSYGQNSNQPQHF. The CDR3 DNA sequence: TGTGCCAGCAGTTACGGGCAGAATAGCAATCAGCCCCAGCATTTT.